Listed below are T cell receptor beta chains from one sample, sequenced in a study of blood T cell repertoires in COVID-19. Sequenced by immunoSEQ multiplex PCR; TCRdb stores in-frame clones only, minus some. The repertoire consists of around 300,000 clones, with over 75% occurring once and the leading ten covering approximately 4%. The sequenced material came from peripheral blood. The receptors derive from a woman between 45 and 60 years old with active or convalescent COVID-19. The CDR3 runs from the conserved cysteine through the conserved F or W. Fields, in order: V gene, clone size, J gene, D gene, CDR3 protein, CDR3 DNA. D genes are given only for firm matches. Size is stated for part of the rows, as once, few or many counts, or as a class when the clone is expanded.

TRBV18	.	TRBJ2-7	TRBD2	CASSPNLAGSSYEQYF	TGTGCCAGCTCACCGAACCTAGCGGGAAGCTCCTACGAGCAGTACTTC
TRBV28	.	TRBJ2-3	TRBD2	CASIQTGLAGIYTQYF	TGTGCCAGCATCCAAACGGGACTAGCGGGGATATATACGCAGTATTTT
TRBV6-5	.	TRBJ1-2	.	CASSLDRNYGYTF	TGTGCCAGCAGTTTGGACAGAAACTATGGCTACACCTTC
TRBV28	.	TRBJ1-1	.	CASSRRTSEAFF	TGTGCCAGCAGCCGGAGGACGAGTGAAGCTTTCTTT
TRBV14	.	TRBJ2-2	.	CASSQERRWGFTGELFF	TGTGCCAGCAGCCAAGAACGGAGGTGGGGTTTCACCGGGGAGCTGTTTTTT
TRBV28	.	TRBJ2-3	.	CASSLSGGDTQYF	TGTGCCAGCAGTTTGTCTGGAGGAGATACGCAGTATTTT
TRBV3-1/TRBV3-2	.	TRBJ2-4	.	CASSQAGRENIQYF	TGTGCCAGCAGCCAAGCAGGGCGCGAAAACATTCAGTACTTC
TRBV7-2	few	TRBJ1-2	.	CASGSTANYGYTF	TGTGCCAGCGGAAGCACAGCTAACTATGGCTACACCTTC
TRBV12-5	.	TRBJ1-5	.	CASGFGTVGHSNQPQHF	TGTGCTAGTGGTTTCGGCACAGTGGGCCATAGCAATCAGCCCCAGCATTTT
TRBV10-3	.	TRBJ2-5	.	CAISTGGVQETQYF	TGTGCCATCAGTACAGGGGGGGTCCAGGAGACCCAGTACTTC
TRBV5-5	.	TRBJ1-2	.	CASSREWENYGYTF	TGTGCCAGCAGCCGAGAGTGGGAGAACTATGGCTACACCTTC
TRBV5-1	few	TRBJ2-3	TRBD1	CASSRDRGGTDTQYF	TGCGCCAGCAGCCGAGACAGGGGCGGCACAGATACGCAGTATTTT
TRBV5-1	.	TRBJ2-7	TRBD2	CASAELAGDRGEQYF	TGCGCCAGCGCCGAACTAGCGGGAGATCGGGGTGAGCAGTACTTC
TRBV18	.	TRBJ1-1	.	CASSPGTTNTEAFF	TGTGCCAGCTCACCGGGGACAACTAACACTGAAGCTTTCTTT
TRBV9	.	TRBJ1-5	.	CASSVGTSAQPQHF	TGTGCCAGCAGCGTAGGGACTAGTGCTCAGCCCCAGCATTTT
TRBV4-3	.	TRBJ1-4	.	CASSQDRGGAEKLFF	TGCGCCAGCAGCCAAGATCGCGGGGGCGCAGAAAAACTGTTTTTT
TRBV7-2	.	TRBJ1-6	TRBD1	CASSAAGSGTGFVPLHF	TGTGCCAGCAGCGCAGCCGGGAGCGGGACAGGGTTTGTCCCCCTCCACTTT
TRBV2	.	TRBJ1-5	.	CASKDTGLDQPQHF	TGTGCCAGTAAGGATACAGGGCTTGATCAGCCCCAGCATTTT
TRBV2	once	TRBJ1-5	TRBD1	CASRGQGNQPQHF	TGTGCCAGCAGGGGACAGGGCAATCAGCCCCAGCATTTT
TRBV19	.	TRBJ1-1	.	CASLGATPEAFF	TGTGCCAGTCTGGGGGCGACCCCTGAAGCTTTCTTT
TRBV7-9	.	TRBJ1-4	.	CASSLDSGEKLFF	TGTGCCAGCAGCTTAGACAGCGGAGAAAAACTGTTTTTT